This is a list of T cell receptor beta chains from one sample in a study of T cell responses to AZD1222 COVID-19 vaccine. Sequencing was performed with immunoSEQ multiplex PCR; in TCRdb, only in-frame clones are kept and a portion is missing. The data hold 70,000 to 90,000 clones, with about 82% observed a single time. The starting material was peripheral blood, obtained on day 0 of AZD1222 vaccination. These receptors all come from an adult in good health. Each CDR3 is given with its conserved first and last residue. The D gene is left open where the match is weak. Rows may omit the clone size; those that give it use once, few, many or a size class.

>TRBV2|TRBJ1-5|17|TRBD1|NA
TGTGCCAGCAGTGTTCCGGACAGGGCTTATAGCAATCAGCCCCAGCATTTT
CASSVPDRAYSNQPQHF
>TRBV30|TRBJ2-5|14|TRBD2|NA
TGTGCCTGGAGGCGACTAGCGGAACAAGAGACCCAGTACTTC
CAWRRLAEQETQYF
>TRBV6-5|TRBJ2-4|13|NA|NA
TGTGCCAGCAGTATCCGACTCAAAAACATTCAGTACTTC
CASSIRLKNIQYF
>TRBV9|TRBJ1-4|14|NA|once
TGTGCCAGCAGCGTAGGGACCGGGCGTGAAAAACTGTTTTTT
CASSVGTGREKLFF
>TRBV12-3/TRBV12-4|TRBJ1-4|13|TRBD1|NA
TGTGCCAGCAGTCTCTGGACAGGGGGCAAACTGTTTTTT
CASSLWTGGKLFF
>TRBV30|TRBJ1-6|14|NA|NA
TGTGCCTGGAAGGAGACTAAAGGGATTTCACCCCTCCACTTT
CAWKETKGISPLHF
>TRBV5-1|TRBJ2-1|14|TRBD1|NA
TGCGCCAGCAGCTCCGGACAGGGTGAAGATGAGCAGTTCTTC
CASSSGQGEDEQFF
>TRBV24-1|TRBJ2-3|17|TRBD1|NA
TGTGCCACCAGTGATTCCGGACCTAGAGGGGGCCCAGATACGCAGTATTTT
CATSDSGPRGGPDTQYF
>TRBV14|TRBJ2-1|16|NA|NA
TGTGCCAGCAGCCATCCCCCGGGACTTTGGGATAGTGAGCAGTTCTTC
CASSHPPGLWDSEQFF
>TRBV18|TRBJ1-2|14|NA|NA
TGTGCCAGCTCTCTCGCGGACAGCGTCTATGGCTACACCTTC
CASSLADSVYGYTF
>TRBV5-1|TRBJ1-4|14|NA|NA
TGCGCCAGCAGCGAGACAGGTGCGAACGAAAAACTGTTTTTT
CASSETGANEKLFF
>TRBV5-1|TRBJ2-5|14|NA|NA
TGCGCCAGCAGCCAACAGGGAATTCAAGAGACCCAGTACTTC
CASSQQGIQETQYF
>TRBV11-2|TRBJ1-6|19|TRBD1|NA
TGTGCCAGCAGCGTAAACTCCGGGACAGGGGGCTTCGATAATTCACCCCTCCACTTT
CASSVNSGTGGFDNSPLHF
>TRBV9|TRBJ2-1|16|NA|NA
TGTGCCAGCAGCGTAAGCCCAGGGCCGACCAACAATGAGCAGTTCTTC
CASSVSPGPTNNEQFF
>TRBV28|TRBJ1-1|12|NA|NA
TGTGCCAGCAGCCGCCCGTTTGTACGCGCTTTCTTT
CASSRPFVRAFF
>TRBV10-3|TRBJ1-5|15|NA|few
TGTGCCATCAGTGATTGGAGCAATAGCAATCAGCCCCAGCATTTT
CAISDWSNSNQPQHF